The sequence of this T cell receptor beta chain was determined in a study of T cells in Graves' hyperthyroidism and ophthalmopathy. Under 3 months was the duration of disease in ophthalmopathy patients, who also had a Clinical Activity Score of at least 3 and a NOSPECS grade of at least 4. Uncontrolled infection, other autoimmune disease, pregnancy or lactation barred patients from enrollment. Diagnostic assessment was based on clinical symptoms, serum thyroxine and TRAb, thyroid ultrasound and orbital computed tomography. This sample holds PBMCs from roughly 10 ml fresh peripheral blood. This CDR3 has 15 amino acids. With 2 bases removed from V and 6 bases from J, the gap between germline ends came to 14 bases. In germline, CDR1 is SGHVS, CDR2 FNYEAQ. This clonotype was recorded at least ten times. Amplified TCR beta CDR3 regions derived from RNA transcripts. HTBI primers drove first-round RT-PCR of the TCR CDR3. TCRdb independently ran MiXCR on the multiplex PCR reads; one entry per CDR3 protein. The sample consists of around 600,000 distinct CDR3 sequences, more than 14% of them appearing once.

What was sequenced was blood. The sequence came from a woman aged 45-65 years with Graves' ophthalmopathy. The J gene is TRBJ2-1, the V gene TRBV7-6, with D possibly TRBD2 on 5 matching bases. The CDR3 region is CASSLSPGRINEQFF. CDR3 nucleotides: TGTGCCAGCAGCTTAAGTCCGGGAAGAATCAATGAGCAGTTCTTC.